A selection of T cell receptor beta chains follows, all from one sample in a study of T cell responses to AZD1222 COVID-19 vaccine. The assay was immunoSEQ multiplex PCR, and TCRdb's table has in-frame clones only and misses some. The table has 150,000 to 200,000 clones, 90% to 95% seen once; the top ten hold 0.7% to 0.9%. The sequencing used peripheral blood, collected on day 0 of AZD1222 vaccination. Receptors originate from an adult in good health. Each CDR3 is given with its conserved first and last residue. A D gene is named only where the DNA matches it firmly. Clone size is shown for a subset of rows, as once, few, many or a class of expanded clone.

>TRBJ2-7|NA|NA|TRBV6-7
CASSYPQAESYEQYF
TGTGCCAGCAGTTACCCCCAAGCGGAATCCTACGAGCAGTACTTC
>TRBJ1-1|NA|NA|TRBV12-3/TRBV12-4
CASARQRNTEAFF
TGTGCCAGCGCTCGACAGCGGAACACTGAAGCTTTCTTT
>TRBJ1-2|NA|NA|TRBV27
CASRTDRVATGYTF
TGTGCCAGCAGGACGGACAGAGTAGCTACGGGCTACACCTTC
>TRBJ1-2|NA|NA|TRBV4-1
CASSQVQGLGEGYGYTF
TGCGCCAGCAGCCAAGTCCAGGGCCTAGGAGAAGGCTATGGCTACACCTTC
>TRBJ1-2|NA|NA|TRBV27
CASSLWGGDYGYTF
TGTGCCAGCAGTTTATGGGGGGGGGACTATGGCTACACCTTC
>TRBJ1-2|NA|once|TRBV18
CASSPGDNYGYTF
TGTGCCAGCTCACCAGGGGATAACTATGGCTACACCTTC
>TRBJ1-6|NA|NA|TRBV19
CASNGLAGDSPLHF
TGTGCCAGTAACGGACTCGCTGGCGATTCACCCCTCCACTTT
>TRBJ1-1|NA|NA|TRBV11-2
CASSLDGGIVNTEAFF
TGTGCCAGCAGCTTAGATGGAGGGATTGTGAACACTGAAGCTTTCTTT
>TRBJ1-2|NA|NA|TRBV7-9
CATGQSYGYTF
TGTGCCACCGGACAGTCCTATGGCTACACCTTC
>TRBJ2-1|NA|once|TRBV20-1
CSASRPGAGIGAYNEQFF
TGCAGTGCTAGTCGCCCCGGGGCAGGGATTGGTGCCTACAATGAGCAGTTCTTC
>TRBJ2-5|NA|NA|TRBV6-2/TRBV6-3
CASSYMETQYF
TGTGCCAGCAGTTACATGGAGACCCAGTACTTC
>TRBJ2-6|NA|NA|TRBV10-3
CAISEGSPSSGANVLTF
TGTGCCATCAGTGAGGGCAGCCCGAGCTCTGGGGCCAACGTCCTGACTTTC
>TRBJ2-3|TRBD2|NA|TRBV9
CASSGRGGGAADTQYF
TGTGCCAGCAGCGGACGTGGCGGGGGGGCGGCAGATACGCAGTATTTT
>TRBJ2-1|TRBD2|NA|TRBV7-2
CASARTSGFSYNEQFF
TGTGCCAGCGCCAGGACTAGCGGGTTCTCCTACAATGAGCAGTTCTTC
>TRBJ2-1|NA|NA|TRBV4-2
CASSQETRGNEQFF
TGTGCCAGCAGCCAAGAAACCAGGGGCAATGAGCAGTTCTTC
>TRBJ2-3|NA|NA|TRBV7-3
CASSPQGNTQYF
TGTGCCAGCAGCCCTCAGGGAAATACGCAGTATTTT
>TRBJ1-1|NA|NA|TRBV7-2
CASSPNGRPLEAFF
TGTGCCAGCAGCCCCAATGGGAGACCACTTGAAGCTTTCTTT